The clone carrying this TCR beta chain was seen once. The antigen remains unidentified. This sample was included in a study of shared clonotypes between healthy human individuals. The study's findings and limits: Estimated richness values were generally larger in naive subsets than in memory subsets.

Repertoires were generated with immunoSEQ multiplex PCR, while TCRdb's copy carries only in-frame clones and drops some. The sample lists about 2,500,000 clones, about 92% occurring once. The donors were adults (healthy and HIV-negative) with no recent acute infections or vaccinations. The CDR3 is 13 residues long. Trimming took off 7 bases at V and 7 bases at J, with 17 bases between the two ends. Per the germline V gene, CDR1 is MDHEN and CDR2 is SYDVKM. J is TRBJ2-7 and V is TRBV28, with D maybe TRBD1 (5 bases). The sequenced sample consisted of naive CD4+ T cells sorted from blood. Subset: CD45RA+ positively selected. The origin of this receptor is a man aged 18-30 years in good health. CDR3 coding DNA: TGTGCCAGCATCCCCCCAGGGAAAGGTGAGCAGTACTTC. This sequence encodes CASIPPGKGEQYF.